The TCR beta chain under discussion was sequenced for a study of blood T cell repertoires in COVID-19. Study summary: Nucleic acid was either cDNA or gDNA, and it came from T cells, B-cell-depleted T cells, or PBMCs.

How the authors handled the data: Estimated nucleated cell counts came from reference gene primer amplification. The table came from immunoSEQ multiplex PCR; TCRdb's copy has only in-frame clones and leaves some out. That table is the source of V, J and clone size, and D and trimming were worked out from the DNA. Altogether approximately 73,000 clones are present, roughly 86% being singletons, with the ten largest covering roughly 0.83%. The germline CDR1 and CDR2 sequences are MDHEN and SYDVKM. V was trimmed by 3 bases and J by 0 bases, leaving 11 bases between them. This CDR3 is built from 15 residues.

The TCR was taken from a woman in her 70s with acute or convalescent COVID-19. This chain joins TRBV28 and TRBJ1-1; D remains unclear. Sequenced: peripheral blood. The CDR3 nucleotides are TGTGCCAGCAGTTTTGCAGGCCTCTTGAACACTGAAGCTTTCTTT. This encodes CASSFAGLLNTEAFF. The full variable domain, completed using reference TRBV28 and TRBJ1-1, is DVKVTQSSRYLVKRTGEKVFLECVQDMDHENMFWYRQDPGLGLRLIYFSYDVKMKEKGDIPEGYSVSREKKERFSLILESASTNQTSMYLCASSFAGLLNTEAFFGQGTRLTVV.